This T cell receptor (beta chain) was identified in a study of control samples from healthy donors and cancer patients. Sequencing was performed with immunoSEQ multiplex PCR; in TCRdb, only in-frame clones are kept and a portion is missing. The table includes tens of thousands of clones, around nine tenths detected once. Specimen: PBMCs. The sequence was collected from a man between 35 and 55 years old with colorectal cancer.

The CDR3 here is CASSPARDNSPLHF. In DNA form, the CDR3 reads TGTGCCAGCTCACCCGCCCGCGATAATTCACCCCTCCACTTT. The V gene is TRBV18, the J gene TRBJ1-6; D is uncertain. The CDR3 sequence is 14 residues long. Deletions cut 3 bases from V and 5 bases from J, with 8 bases between. Germline lookup yields CDR1 KGHSH and CDR2 LQKENI.